The present T cell receptor (beta chain) was sequenced within a study of blood T cell repertoires in COVID-19. Data came from immunoSEQ multiplex PCR; TCRdb stores just in-frame clones and leaves some out. The repertoire includes about 130,000 clones, about four fifths of them detected once, and over 9% sits in the top ten. Comments on this clone: Additional DNA sequences in this sample encode the identical CDR3.

Participants had their cohort set by participant-reported clinical history. The sample was PBMCs or T cells enriched from blood (not recorded which). This receptor was identified in a man aged 50-59 years who had recovered from COVID-19.

This CDR3 is CASSPGTGANEQFF. The DNA for the CDR3 is TGTGCCAGCAGTCCTGGGACAGGGGCCAATGAGCAGTTCTTC. The chain links TRBV27 to TRBJ2-1; 10 nucleotides agree with TRBD1. The CDR3 is made up of 14 amino acids. Germline trimming cut 5 bases from V and 6 bases from J; bases unmatched to any gene: 4. Per the germline V gene, CDR1 is MNHEY and CDR2 is SMNVEV (reference sequence).